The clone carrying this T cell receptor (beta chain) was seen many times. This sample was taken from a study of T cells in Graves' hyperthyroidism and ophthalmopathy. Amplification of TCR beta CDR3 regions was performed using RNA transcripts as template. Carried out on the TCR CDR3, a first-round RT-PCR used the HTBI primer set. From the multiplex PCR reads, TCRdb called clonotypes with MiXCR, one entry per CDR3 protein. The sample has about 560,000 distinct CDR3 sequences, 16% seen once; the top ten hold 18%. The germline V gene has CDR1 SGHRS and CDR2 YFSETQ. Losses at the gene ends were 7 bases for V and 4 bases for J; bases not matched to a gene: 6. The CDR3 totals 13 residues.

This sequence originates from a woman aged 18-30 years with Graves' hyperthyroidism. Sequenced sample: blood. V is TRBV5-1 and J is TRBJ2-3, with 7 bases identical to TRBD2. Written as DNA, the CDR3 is TGCGCCAGCGAAGCGGGACCCGCAGATACGCAGTATTTT. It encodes CASEAGPADTQYF.